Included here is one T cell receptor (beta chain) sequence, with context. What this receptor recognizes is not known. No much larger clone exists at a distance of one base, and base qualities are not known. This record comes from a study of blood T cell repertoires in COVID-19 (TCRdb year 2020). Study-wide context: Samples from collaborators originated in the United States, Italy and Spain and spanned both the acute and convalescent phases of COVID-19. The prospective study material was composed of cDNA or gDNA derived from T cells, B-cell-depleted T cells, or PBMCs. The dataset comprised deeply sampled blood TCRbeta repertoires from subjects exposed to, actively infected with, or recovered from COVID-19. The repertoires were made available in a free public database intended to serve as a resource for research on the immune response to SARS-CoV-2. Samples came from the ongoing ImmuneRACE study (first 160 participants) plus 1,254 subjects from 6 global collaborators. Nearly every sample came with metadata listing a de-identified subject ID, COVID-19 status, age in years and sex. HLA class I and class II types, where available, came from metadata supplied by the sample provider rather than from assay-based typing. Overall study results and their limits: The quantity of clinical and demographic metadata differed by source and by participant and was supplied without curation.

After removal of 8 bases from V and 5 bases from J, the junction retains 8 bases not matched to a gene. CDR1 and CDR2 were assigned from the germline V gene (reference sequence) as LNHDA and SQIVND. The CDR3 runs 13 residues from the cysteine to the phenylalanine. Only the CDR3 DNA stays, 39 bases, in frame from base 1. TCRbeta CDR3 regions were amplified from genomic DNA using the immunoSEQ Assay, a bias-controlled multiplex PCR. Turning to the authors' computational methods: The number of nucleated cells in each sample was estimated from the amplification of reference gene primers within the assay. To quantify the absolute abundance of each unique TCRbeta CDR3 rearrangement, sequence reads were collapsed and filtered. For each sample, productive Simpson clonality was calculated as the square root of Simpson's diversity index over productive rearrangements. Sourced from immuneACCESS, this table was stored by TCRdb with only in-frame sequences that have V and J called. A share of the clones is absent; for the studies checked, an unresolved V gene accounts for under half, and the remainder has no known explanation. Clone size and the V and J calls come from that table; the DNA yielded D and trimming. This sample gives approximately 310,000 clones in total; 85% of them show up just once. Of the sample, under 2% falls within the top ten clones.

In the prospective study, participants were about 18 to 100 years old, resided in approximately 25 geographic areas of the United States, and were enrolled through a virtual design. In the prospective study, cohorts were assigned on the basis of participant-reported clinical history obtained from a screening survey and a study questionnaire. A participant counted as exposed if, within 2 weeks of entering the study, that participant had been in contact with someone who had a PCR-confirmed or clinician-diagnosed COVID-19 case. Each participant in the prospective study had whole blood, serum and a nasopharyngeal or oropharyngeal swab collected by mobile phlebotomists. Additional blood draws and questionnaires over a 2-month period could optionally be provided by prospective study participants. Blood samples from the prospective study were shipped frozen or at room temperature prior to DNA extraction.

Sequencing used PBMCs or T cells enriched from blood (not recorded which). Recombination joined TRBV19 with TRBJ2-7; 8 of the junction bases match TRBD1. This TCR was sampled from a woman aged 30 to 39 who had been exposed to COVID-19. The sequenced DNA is TGTGCCAGTGAGGAGACAGGGGTCGACGAGCAGTACTTC. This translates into CASEETGVDEQYF.